This T cell receptor beta chain originates from a study of vaccination and CD4 T cells after COVID-19. As for treatment: 10-day PBMC culture with coronavirus spike peptide pools or control peptides (ViraFEST assay). The collection of CD4+ T cells from the unexposed donor took place before the COVID-19 pandemic (2011-2018). In its sample, this clonotype was seen a few times. The antigen remains unidentified. CDR3 length: 13 amino acids. Germline V gene data show CDR1 as SNHLY and CDR2 as FYNNEI. With 7 bases removed from V and 4 bases from J, the gap between germline ends came to 13 bases. An Oncomine TCR Beta short-read assay was used to sequence the DNA from cultured CD4+ T cells. Extraction of genomic DNA was performed on cultured CD4+ T cells. Using its own MiXCR run on the PCR reads, TCRdb lists one record per CDR3 protein. The sample has approximately 11,000 distinct CDR3 sequences; 40% are singletons.

The chain links TRBV2 to TRBJ2-5, with unresolved D. The receptor comes from a human donor in good health. Specimen: CD4+ T cells from blood, cultured in vitro. The CDR3 nucleotides are TGTGCCAGCAAGGTTCCGGCCCCAGAGACCCAGTACTTC. Protein: CASKVPAPETQYF.